Shown below are 20 T cell receptor beta chains from a single sample sequenced in a study of shared clonotypes between healthy human individuals. Clones were read by immunoSEQ multiplex PCR, and TCRdb kept only the in-frame ones, dropping some. Of about 2.4 million clones in the sample, about 92% are singletons; the top ten hold about 0.13%. Sequenced material: naive CD4+ T cells sorted from blood. Specified subset: CD45RA+ positively selected. The receptors stem from a man aged 18 to 35 in good health.

The gene calls are TRBV6-6 and TRBJ2-2; the match to TRBD1 covers 8 bases. The CDR3 runs to 14 residues. Germline V CDR1 and CDR2: MNHNY, SVGAGI (reference sequence). Losses at the gene ends were 2 bases for V and 8 bases for J; bases not matched to a gene: 4. The CDR3 DNA reads TGTGCCAGCAGTTACACAGGGGGTACGGGGGAGCTGTTTTTT. Translating it yields CASSYTGGTGELFF.

This clone has just a few counts. The chain has TRBV29-1 and TRBJ1-1; TRBD1 aligns across 9 bases. From germline, CDR1 is SQVTM and CDR2 ANQGSEA. V lost 4 bases to trimming and J lost 7 bases; unmatched junction nucleotides: 10. The CDR3 consists of 14 residues. This chain's CDR3 is CSVVLQGARDEAFF. DNA of the CDR3: TGCAGCGTTGTATTACAGGGGGCGCGCGATGAAGCTTTCTTT.

The chain employs TRBV5-4 and TRBJ2-3; the match to TRBD2 covers 11 bases. CDR1 and CDR2 (germline): SGHNT, YYREEE (reference sequence). V lost 4 bases and J lost 9; bases outside the gene matches: 10. CDR3 length: 15 amino acids. The CDR3 loop reads CASSNLAGGMETQYF. DNA of the CDR3: TGTGCCAGCAGCAACCTAGCGGGGGGAATGGAGACGCAGTATTTT. Full variable domain (rest looked up from reference TRBV5-4 and TRBJ2-3): ETGVTQSPTHLIKTRGQQVTLRCSSQSGHNTVSWYQQALGQGPQFIFQYYREEENGRGNFPPRFSGLQFPNYSSELNVNALELDDSALYLCASSNLAGGMETQYFGPGTRLTVL.

The V and J genes are TRBV10-1 and TRBJ2-3; 8 bases fit TRBD2. The length of the CDR3 is 16 residues. V shed 0 bases, J shed 3 bases, and the junction held 5 bases outside the gene matches. Germline V gene data show CDR1 as WNHNN and CDR2 as SYGVQD (reference sequence). The CDR3 loop is CASSESGTRGTDTQYF. CDR3 coding DNA: TGCGCCAGCAGTGAGTCGGGGACTAGGGGTACAGATACGCAGTATTTT.

This sequence joins TRBV7-9 and TRBJ1-1; D gene uncertain. The germline gives CDR1 SEHNR, CDR2 FQNEAQ (reference sequence). V lost 3 bases and J lost 1, with 15 bases in between. The CDR3 sequence is 16 residues long. In DNA form, the CDR3 reads TGTGCCAGCAGCTTCGTGGCGGTGGCTGAGAACACTGAAGCTTTCTTT. This codes for CASSFVAVAENTEAFF.

V and J are TRBV6-5 and TRBJ1-1; D is possibly TRBD1 (6 bases). The germline CDR1 and CDR2 sequences are MNHEY and SVGAGI. CDR3 length: 16 residues. The V and J ends lost 1 base and 6 bases respectively, with 18 bases between them. This CDR3 reads CASSYYKSGVKAEAFF. The CDR3 nucleotides read TGTGCCAGCAGTTACTATAAGTCAGGGGTCAAGGCTGAAGCTTTCTTT.

CDR3 loop: CAISESGGRGTEAFF. The CDR3 DNA is TGTGCCATCAGTGAGTCCGGGGGAAGGGGGACTGAAGCTTTCTTT. This chain connects TRBV10-3 to TRBJ1-1; D is possibly TRBD1 (6 bases). V lost 0 bases and J 5 bases, leaving 13 bases between the germline ends. In germline, CDR1 is ENHRY, CDR2 SYGVKD. This CDR3 comprises 15 residues.

The V and J genes are TRBV29-1 and TRBJ2-3; 8 positions match TRBD2. This CDR3 has 16 amino acids. Germline values: CDR1 SQVTM, CDR2 ANQGSEA. Trimming at V came to 3 bases and at J to 2 bases, leaving 10 bases not matched to a gene. In DNA form, the CDR3 reads TGCAGCGTTGACCCAAACAGCGGGGGAGTCACAGATACGCAGTATTTT. Encoded protein: CSVDPNSGGVTDTQYF.

J is TRBJ1-2 and V is TRBV27; D possibly corresponds to TRBD1 (5 bases). CDR1 and CDR2 from the germline V gene are MNHEY and SMNVEV (reference sequence). V shed 2 bases and J shed 2 bases, with 21 bases lying between them. The CDR3 has 18 amino acids. In DNA form, the CDR3 reads TGTGCCAGCAGTTTAGCCGGGACGAGGACCCACTTAAACTATGGCTACACCTTC. Amino acids: CASSLAGTRTHLNYGYTF.

The chain recombines TRBV18 with TRBJ1-4; TRBD1 aligns across 7 bases. V shed 0 bases and J 8 bases; nucleotides not matched to a gene: 6. Germline CDR1 KGHSH, CDR2 LQKENI. This CDR3 region has 15 residues. CDR3 in amino acids: CASSPPGQLQEKLFF. The CDR3 DNA is TGTGCCAGCTCACCACCGGGACAGCTCCAGGAAAAACTGTTTTTT.

This chain links TRBV7-8 with TRBJ1-5; tentative D call: TRBD1 (5 bases). Per germline, CDR1 SGHVS and CDR2 FQNEAQ. The CDR3 runs to 18 residues. V gave up 2 bases and J gave up 0 bases, with 17 bases separating them. The CDR3 reads CASSLRTTWGYSNQPQHF. CDR3 DNA: TGTGCCAGCAGCTTAAGGACGACCTGGGGGTATAGCAATCAGCCCCAGCATTTT.

The chain is built from TRBV6-1 and TRBJ1-1; maybe TRBD1 (6 bases). This CDR3 region has 13 residues. CDR1 and CDR2 (germline): MNHNS, SASEGT. V shed 3 bases and J shed 11 bases, with 16 bases lying between them. CDR3 DNA sequence: TGTGCCAGCAGTGAGTCGGGACACCGGGTCGCTTTCTTT. It is translated as CASSESGHRVAFF.

The chain combines TRBV5-6 with TRBJ1-5; 8 bases line up with TRBD1. V gave up 2 bases and J gave up 4 bases; unmatched junction bases: 2. This CDR3 has 14 residues. Germline loops: CDR1 SGHDT, CDR2 YYEEEE. The CDR3 protein is CASSFRGRNQPQHF. The CDR3 DNA reads TGTGCCAGCAGCTTCAGGGGGCGGAATCAGCCCCAGCATTTT.

The gene calls are TRBV27 and TRBJ1-4; a weak D match, TRBD1 (5 bases). The CDR3 totals 14 residues. V lost 5 bases, J lost 7 bases, and 14 bases lay in between. Germline lookup yields CDR1 MNHEY and CDR2 SMNVEV (reference sequence). The CDR3 DNA reads as TGTGCCAGCAGTCGGGACCTCTGGGGTGAAAAACTGTTTTTT. Translating it yields CASSRDLWGEKLFF.

The genes are TRBV6-1 and TRBJ1-4; D uncertain. V was cut by 4 bases and J by 0 bases, with 6 bases left in between. Germline V gene data show CDR1 as MNHNS and CDR2 as SASEGT. The CDR3 length is 14 residues. The CDR3 DNA follows: TGTGCCAGCAGTGTCGACCCAACTAATGAAAAACTGTTTTTT. This translates into CASSVDPTNEKLFF.

The chain's CDR3 is CAVGLFSSGELFF. CDR3 DNA: TGTGCCGTGGGACTTTTTTCATCCGGGGAGCTGTTTTTT. The V gene is TRBV30, the J gene TRBJ2-2; a weak D match, TRBD2 (6 bases). The V end was cut by 8 bases, the J end by 6 bases, with 16 bases between. From germline, CDR1 is GTSNPN and CDR2 SVGIG (reference sequence). The CDR3 has 13 residues.

The chain has TRBV27 and TRBJ1-2, with D unresolved. Germline CDR1 and CDR2: MNHEY and SMNVEV (reference sequence). The CDR3 has 17 residues. The V end lost 5 bases, the J end lost 4 bases, and 23 bases lay between the germline ends. The CDR3 region is CASSPIAPRGVLYGYTF. CDR3 bases: TGTGCCAGCAGTCCTATAGCCCCTCGGGGAGTCCTCTATGGCTACACCTTC.

V gene TRBV5-1 combines with J gene TRBJ2-7; 10 bases align to TRBD1. The CDR3 covers 15 residues. Germline loops: CDR1 SGHRS, CDR2 YFSETQ. The J segment lost 7 bases and the V segment lost 4 bases, leaving 11 bases of the junction unmatched. In nucleotides, the CDR3 is TGCGCCAGCAGCCCCCACGGGGACAGGGGTGAGGAGCAGTACTTC. Translated: CASSPHGDRGEEQYF.

This clone appeared a single time. This chain joins TRBV9 and TRBJ2-7; 9 positions match TRBD2. Unmatched junction bases numbered 16, after V lost 2 bases and J lost 7 bases. This CDR3 comprises 17 residues. Germline CDR1 SGDLS, CDR2 YYNGEE. The CDR3 nucleotides read TGTGCCAGCAGCGTGGCTGGTAGCGGGAGTCGCCTCAGGGAGCAGTACTTC. Its translation is CASSVAGSGSRLREQYF.

The chain recombines TRBV28 with TRBJ2-5; 8 bases are shared with TRBD2. Germline CDR1 MDHEN, CDR2 SYDVKM. V lost 6 bases to trimming and J lost 5 bases; unmatched junction nucleotides: 17. The CDR3 covers 17 residues. The CDR3: CASSRPQSAGVRETQYF. The CDR3, as DNA: TGTGCCAGCAGCCGTCCTCAATCAGCGGGGGTAAGGGAGACCCAGTACTTC.